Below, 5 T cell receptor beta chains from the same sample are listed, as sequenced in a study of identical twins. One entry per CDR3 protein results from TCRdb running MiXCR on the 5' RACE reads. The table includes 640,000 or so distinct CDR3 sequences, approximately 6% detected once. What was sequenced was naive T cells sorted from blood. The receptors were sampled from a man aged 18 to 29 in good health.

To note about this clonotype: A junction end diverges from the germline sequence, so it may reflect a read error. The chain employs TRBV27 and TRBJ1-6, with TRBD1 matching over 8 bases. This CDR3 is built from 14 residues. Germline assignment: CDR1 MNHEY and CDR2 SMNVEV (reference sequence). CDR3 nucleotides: TGTGCCAGCAGCCCAGACAGGGGAAATTCACCCCTCCTCTTT. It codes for CASSPDRGNSPLLF.

The CDR3 DNA is TGTGCCTGGACCTTGGCAGGGCCCTACGAGCAGTACTTC. Its protein product is CAWTLAGPYEQYF. The chain employs TRBV30 and TRBJ2-7, with D possibly matching TRBD1 (5 bases). The V gene's germline CDR1 is GTSNPN and CDR2 SVGIG (reference sequence). The CDR3 covers 13 residues. Trimming shortened V by 4 bases and J by 2 bases, and 12 bases separated the two germline ends.

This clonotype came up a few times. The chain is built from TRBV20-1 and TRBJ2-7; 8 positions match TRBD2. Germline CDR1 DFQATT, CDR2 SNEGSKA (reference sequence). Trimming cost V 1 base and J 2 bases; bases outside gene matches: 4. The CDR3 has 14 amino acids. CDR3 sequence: CSARVETSAYEQYF. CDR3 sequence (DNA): TGCAGTGCTAGAGTGGAGACTAGCGCCTACGAGCAGTACTTC.

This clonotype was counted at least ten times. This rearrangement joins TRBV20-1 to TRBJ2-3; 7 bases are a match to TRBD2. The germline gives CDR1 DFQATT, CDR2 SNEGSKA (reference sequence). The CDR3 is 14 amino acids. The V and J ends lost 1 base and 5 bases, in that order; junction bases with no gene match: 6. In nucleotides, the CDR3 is TGCAGTGCTAGAGTTGCGGGAGAGGGAGATACGCAGTATTTT. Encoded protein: CSARVAGEGDTQYF.

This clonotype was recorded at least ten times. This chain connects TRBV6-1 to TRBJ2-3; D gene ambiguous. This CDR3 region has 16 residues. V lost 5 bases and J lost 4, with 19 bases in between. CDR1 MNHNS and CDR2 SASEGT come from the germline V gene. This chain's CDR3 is CASSPPTISAPDTQYF. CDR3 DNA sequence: TGTGCCAGCAGTCCCCCGACAATCTCCGCCCCAGATACGCAGTATTTT.